This entry lists 14 T cell receptor beta chains sequenced from one sample in a study of T cells after yellow fever vaccination. MiXCR, run by TCRdb on the 5' RACE reads, gives a single entry per CDR3 protein. The data hold some 400,000 distinct CDR3 sequences, with roughly 6.2% observed a single time. Sequencing was performed on PBMCs, taken 5 days after the yellow fever booster vaccination. The origin of the receptors is a man aged 25-45 years who received the YFV17D yellow fever vaccine.

This clonotype was picked up a small number of times. This chain uses TRBV7-9 with TRBJ2-3, with unresolved D. There are 11 residues in the CDR3. Germline V CDR1 and CDR2: SEHNR, FQNEAQ (reference sequence). Trimming shortened V by 8 bases and J by 5 bases, and 8 bases separated the two germline ends. The CDR3 region has the DNA TGTGCCAGCGCCCCCGAAGATACGCAGTATTTT. Amino acid sequence: CASAPEDTQYF.

This clonotype was seen repeatedly, ten times or more. V is TRBV4-3 and J is TRBJ2-3; no clear D. This CDR3 is 16 amino acids long. Trimming took 1 base from V and 4 from J, leaving 15 bases between them. Germline CDR1 reads LGHNA; CDR2 reads YSLEER. The CDR3 DNA reads TGCGCCAGCAGCCAAGGGTCAAGTCTGGGCCCAGATACGCAGTATTTT. This translates into CASSQGSSLGPDTQYF.

The V and J genes are TRBV20-1 and TRBJ2-3; the D gene could be TRBD1 or TRBD2 (6 bases each). The V gene's germline CDR1 is DFQATT and CDR2 SNEGSKA (reference sequence). V lost 3 bases and J lost 2, with 12 bases in between. The CDR3 runs 14 residues. CDR3 sequence reads: CSARSGAPTDTQYF. DNA for the CDR3: TGCAGTGCTAGGTCGGGGGCACCCACAGATACGCAGTATTTT.

This clonotype was observed at least ten times. The chain links TRBV28 to TRBJ2-4, with D tentatively TRBD2 (5 bases). Germline CDR1 reads MDHEN; CDR2 reads SYDVKM. The CDR3 contains 14 residues. The germline V and J ends were trimmed by 6 bases and 12 bases, with 21 bases remaining between them. This CDR3 is CASSSLTTDPGQYF. As DNA, the CDR3 is TGTGCCAGCAGCTCTCTGACTACGGATCCGGGTCAGTACTTC.

This sequence joins TRBV12-3 or TRBV12-4 and TRBJ2-3; TRBD2 aligns across 9 bases. There are 17 residues in the CDR3. J gave up 0 bases and V 5 bases, and 9 bases lay outside the gene matches. In DNA form, the CDR3 reads TGTGCCAGCAGTCCCAACTTAGCGGGAGCTAGCACAGATACGCAGTATTTT. It translates to CASSPNLAGASTDTQYF.

The chain joins TRBV4-2 to TRBJ2-3; D gene unclear. Trimming took off 0 bases at V and 2 bases at J, with 12 bases between the two ends. Germline loops: CDR1 LGHNA, CDR2 YNFKEQ. The length of the CDR3 is 16 residues. The CDR3, as DNA: TGTGCCAGCAGCCAAGAGCGGCTGGCAAACACAGATACGCAGTATTTT. Amino acids: CASSQERLANTDTQYF.

This clonotype was seen more than once but under ten times. The chain is built from TRBV20-1 and TRBJ1-6; D may be TRBD1 (5 bases). Between the trimmed V and J ends, which lost 5 bases and 7 bases, there was a span of 15 bases. Germline CDR1 DFQATT, CDR2 SNEGSKA (reference sequence). CDR3 length: 14 amino acids. CDR3 loop: CSARAGRKNSPLHF. CDR3 DNA: TGCAGTGCTCGCGCGGGGCGGAAGAATTCACCCCTCCACTTT.

This clonotype was counted at least ten times. The chain joins TRBV29-1 to TRBJ1-4, with TRBD1 matching 8 bases. The trim removed 2 bases at V and 6 bases at J, leaving 8 bases unmatched. CDR3 length: 15 amino acids. Germline assignment: CDR1 SQVTM and CDR2 ANQGSEA. Written as DNA, the CDR3 is TGCAGCGTTGAAAGAGGAGACAGGGGTTATGAAAAACTGTTTTTT. It is translated as CSVERGDRGYEKLFF.

This clonotype was recorded at least ten times. The chain couples TRBV10-3 to TRBJ2-7, with D perhaps being TRBD1 or TRBD2 (5 bases each). V lost 5 bases and J 2 bases, leaving 13 bases between the germline ends. The CDR3 length is 14 residues. In germline, CDR1 is ENHRY, CDR2 SYGVKD. The CDR3 reads CAISSGTRTYEQYF. In DNA, the CDR3 is TGTGCCATCAGTTCAGGGACCCGGACCTACGAGCAGTACTTC.

In this sample, this clonotype turned up a few times. V is TRBV20-1 and J is TRBJ1-2, with 9 bases fitting TRBD1. The CDR3 consists of 13 residues. J lost 7 bases, V lost 0 bases, and 3 bases had no gene match. CDR1 DFQATT and CDR2 SNEGSKA come from the germline V gene (reference sequence). CDR3 nucleotides: TGCAGTGCTAGAGAACGGACAGGGGCTGGCTACACCTTC. It codes for CSARERTGAGYTF.

In this sample, this clonotype turned up many times. This chain links TRBV24-1 with TRBJ2-5; maybe TRBD1 (6 bases). Trimming shortened V by 5 bases and J by 4 bases, and 16 bases separated the two germline ends. Germline lookup yields CDR1 KGHDR and CDR2 SFDVKD. This CDR3 has 15 amino acids. The DNA of the CDR3 is TGTGCCACCAGTGCACTGGGGGCCCCTGGAGAGACCCAGTACTTC. Its protein is CATSALGAPGETQYF.

This clonotype turned up a few times. V gene TRBV29-1 combines with J gene TRBJ2-3; D may correspond to TRBD1 or TRBD2 (6 bases each). The germline gives CDR1 SQVTM, CDR2 ANQGSEA. V was clipped by 4 bases and J by 5 bases, with 10 bases between them. There are 12 residues in the CDR3. CDR3 protein: CSVVRGGDTQYF. The CDR3 DNA sequence: TGCAGCGTTGTCAGGGGAGGAGATACGCAGTATTTT.

The table lists this clonotype with a few counts. The chain combines TRBV4-2 with TRBJ2-7; perhaps D is TRBD1 or TRBD2 (5 bases each). Trimming removed 4 bases at V and 5 bases at J, with 15 bases between. The CDR3 is made up of 14 amino acids. The germline gives CDR1 LGHNA, CDR2 YNFKEQ. The CDR3 DNA is TGTGCCAGCAGCCCCCACCGGGGCGCCGACGAGCAGTACTTC. Residues: CASSPHRGADEQYF.

This clonotype was seen at least ten times. V gene TRBV6-4 combines with J gene TRBJ2-1; maybe TRBD2 (6 bases). CDR1 and CDR2 (germline): MRHNA, SNTAGT. This CDR3 has 16 residues. V lost 2 bases and J 0 bases, leaving 11 bases between the germline ends. The CDR3: CASSDLVGGSYNEQFF. CDR3 sequence (DNA): TGTGCCAGCAGTGACCTTGTGGGGGGCTCCTACAATGAGCAGTTCTTC.